What follows are 18 T cell receptor beta chains derived from one specimen sequenced in a study of CD8 T cells in Susac syndrome. RNA was extracted with the RNeasy kit, and a quantity of about 0.45 to 1 ug was reverse transcribed using random hexamers. TCRdb reprocessed the immunoSEQ multiplex PCR reads with MiXCR, giving one entry per CDR3 protein. The table lists some 150,000 distinct CDR3 sequences, about 95% of them singletons. The source material was CD4+ T cells from PBMCs. The receptors were gathered from a human donor with Susac syndrome.

DNA of the CDR3: TGTGCCAGCAGTTTAGTTGGGGATCAGCCCCAGCATTTT. It codes for CASSLVGDQPQHF. This rearrangement joins TRBV12-3 or TRBV12-4 to TRBJ1-5; no definite D call. CDR3 length: 13 residues. The ends were cut back, 1 base at V and 5 bases at J, with 6 bases in the middle.

The chain carries TRBV20-1 and TRBJ2-7, with 9 bases that match TRBD2. In germline, CDR1 is DFQATT, CDR2 SNEGSKA (reference sequence). V was clipped by 3 bases and J by 4 bases; unmatched bases: 10. The CDR3 is made up of 15 amino acids. The CDR3 bases are TGCAGTGCTAGGGGGCGGGGGGGCCTCTGGTACGAGCAGTACTTC. Its protein is CSARGRGGLWYEQYF.

This rearrangement joins TRBV13 to TRBJ2-5; 7 bases agree with TRBD1. The V and J ends lost 7 bases and 3 bases, in that order; junction bases with no gene match: 5. Germline V gene lookup returns CDR1 PRHDT and CDR2 FYEKMQ (reference sequence). This CDR3 is built from 13 residues. The CDR3 region has the DNA TGTGCCAGCACCCGTCAGGGGGAAGAGACCCAGTACTTC. Translated, it gives CASTRQGEETQYF.

V is TRBV2 and J is TRBJ1-6, with TRBD1 as a possible D gene (5 bases). The CDR3 runs to 15 residues. V lost 6 bases and J 8 bases, leaving 17 bases between the germline ends. Looked up from germline, CDR1 is SNHLY and CDR2 is FYNNEI. In DNA, the CDR3 is TGTGCCAGCAGCGCGGGGCAACCCGGGGATTCACCCCTCCACTTT. Translated, it gives CASSAGQPGDSPLHF.

The chain joins TRBV2 to TRBJ2-5, with 7 positions matching TRBD2. Trimming removed 0 bases from V and 5 bases from J; junction bases left unmatched: 6. Germline V gives CDR1 SNHLY, CDR2 FYNNEI. The CDR3 covers 15 residues. CDR3 bases: TGTGCCAGCAGTGAAGCAATGTCCGGGAGGGAGACCCAGTACTTC. This encodes CASSEAMSGRETQYF.

The CDR3 coding sequence is TGCAGCGTGAATAAGGGACTTGGGAAAGAAAAACTGTTTTTT. Amino acids: CSVNKGLGKEKLFF. The chain recombines TRBV29-1 with TRBJ1-4, with D tentatively TRBD1 (5 bases). In germline, CDR1 is SQVTM, CDR2 ANQGSEA. Trimming removed 6 bases at V and 8 bases at J, with 19 bases between. This CDR3 is built from 14 residues. Full variable domain (rest looked up from reference TRBV29-1 and TRBJ1-4): SAVISQKPSRDICQRGTSLTIQCQVDSQVTMMFWYRQQPGQSLTLIATANQGSEATYESGFVIDKFPISRPNLTFSTLTVSNMSPEDSSIYLCSVNKGLGKEKLFFGSGTQLSVL.

The V gene is TRBV5-4, the J gene TRBJ2-5; D unresolved. Germline CDR1 reads SGHNT; CDR2 reads YYREEE (reference sequence). V dropped 0 bases and J dropped 0 bases, with 9 bases sitting between them. This CDR3 has 15 residues. The CDR3 DNA is TGTGCCAGCAGCTTGGATTGGTCGTACCAAGAGACCCAGTACTTC. Its protein is CASSLDWSYQETQYF. Full variable domain (missing parts from reference TRBV5-4 and TRBJ2-5): ETGVTQSPTHLIKTRGQQVTLRCSSQSGHNTVSWYQQALGQGPQFIFQYYREEENGRGNFPPRFSGLQFPNYSSELNVNALELDDSALYLCASSLDWSYQETQYFGPGTRLLVL.

This clonotype occurred once. Written as DNA, the CDR3 is TGTGCCAGCAGCCAAAATGGCGGGGGGGCCGTGGAGACCCAGTACTTC. It is translated as CASSQNGGGAVETQYF. The V call is TRBV12-3 or TRBV12-4, the J call TRBJ2-5, with 9 positions matching TRBD2. The J segment lost 5 bases and the V segment lost 6 bases, leaving 13 bases of the junction unmatched. The CDR3 sequence is 16 residues long.

This chain connects TRBV29-1 to TRBJ1-5, with 10 bases lining up with TRBD1. This CDR3 is built from 13 residues. Unmatched junction bases numbered 9, after V lost 6 bases and J lost 10 bases. Per the germline V gene, CDR1 is SQVTM and CDR2 is ANQGSEA. CDR3: CSVDQGQGLPQHF. The CDR3 DNA is TGCAGCGTAGATCAGGGACAGGGGCTTCCCCAGCATTTT.

The chain is built from TRBV12-3 or TRBV12-4 and TRBJ2-5; 12 bases fit TRBD2. V shed 6 bases, J shed 2 bases, and the junction held 4 bases outside the gene matches. This CDR3 is 15 amino acids long. CDR3 region: CASRPLAGGQETQYF. The CDR3 coding sequence is TGTGCCAGCAGGCCACTAGCGGGGGGACAAGAGACCCAGTACTTC.

The CDR3 nucleotides are TGTGCCAGCAGGCGACGGGGGGACAATGAGCAGTTCTTC. Translation: CASRRRGDNEQFF. The rearrangement uses TRBV3-1 and TRBJ2-1; 7 bases are a match to TRBD2. The V gene end was trimmed by 6 bases and the J gene end by 5 bases; junction bases not matched to a gene: 4. The germline V gene encodes CDR1 LGHDT and CDR2 YNNKEL (reference sequence). This CDR3 has 13 amino acids.

The chain uses TRBV12-3 or TRBV12-4 and TRBJ1-5; possible D gene TRBD1, 5 bases. V lost 6 bases to trimming and J lost 0 bases, with 12 bases between them. The CDR3 covers 15 residues. The CDR3 protein is CASRWGENSNQPQHF. CDR3 coding DNA: TGTGCCAGCAGATGGGGGGAGAATAGCAATCAGCCCCAGCATTTT.

This clonotype was counted a single time. The rearrangement joins TRBV6-2 or TRBV6-3 to TRBJ2-1, with D perhaps TRBD2 (6 bases). CDR1 and CDR2 (germline): MNHEY, SVGEGT. The CDR3 totals 15 residues. V lost 5 bases and J 5 bases, leaving 16 bases between the germline ends. The CDR3 sequence: CASSLHTGLNNEQFF. CDR3 DNA: TGTGCCAGCAGTCTCCATACGGGACTGAACAATGAGCAGTTCTTC.

The J gene is TRBJ1-2, the V gene TRBV14; no clear D. Trimming removed 1 base at V and 7 bases at J, with 13 bases between. Germline V gives CDR1 SGHDN, CDR2 FVKESK. CDR3 size: 14 residues. CDR3 bases: TGTGCCAGCAGCCAAGCTCAGATGTACGGTGGCTACACCTTC. Encoded protein: CASSQAQMYGGYTF.

The chain couples TRBV29-1 to TRBJ2-7; D is tentatively TRBD1 or TRBD2 (5 bases each). Trimming took off 6 bases at V and 3 bases at J, with 18 bases between the two ends. Germline V lookup: CDR1 SQVTM, CDR2 ANQGSEA. The CDR3 has 14 amino acids. The CDR3 spells CSVIRGPPSYEQYF. The CDR3 DNA reads TGCAGCGTCATCCGGGGCCCCCCAAGCTACGAGCAGTACTTC.

Written as DNA, the CDR3 is TGTGCCAGCAGCCAACTAGCGGGGGGGTGGAATGAGCAGTTCTTC. Translated, it gives CASSQLAGGWNEQFF. The V call is TRBV12-3 or TRBV12-4, the J call TRBJ2-1; 13 positions match TRBD2. With V trimmed by 6 bases and J by 7 bases, 6 bases remained unmatched. The CDR3 consists of 15 residues.

V usage is TRBV18 and J usage is TRBJ1-2, with D tentatively TRBD1 (5 bases). CDR1 and CDR2 (germline): KGHSH, LQKENI. CDR3 length: 13 residues. Trimming took off 4 bases at V and 3 bases at J, with 9 bases between the two ends. CDR3 sequence: CASSLREDYGYTF. The CDR3 region has the DNA TGTGCCAGCTCACTCAGGGAGGACTATGGCTACACCTTC.

This clonotype was observed a single time. The J gene is TRBJ2-7, the V gene TRBV5-1; 7 positions match TRBD1. The CDR3 runs 14 residues. V was pared by 0 bases and J by 2 bases, with 2 bases of the junction left unmatched. Per the germline V gene, CDR1 is SGHRS and CDR2 is YFSETQ. Here the CDR3 DNA reads TGCGCCAGCAGCTTGGCCGGGACAGCCTACGAGCAGTACTTC. It is translated as CASSLAGTAYEQYF.